This passage covers 30 T cell receptor beta chains from one sample sequenced in a study of T cells in Graves' hyperthyroidism and ophthalmopathy. Researchers took RNA transcripts and amplified the TCR beta CDR3 regions from them. Using the HTBI primer set, a first-round RT-PCR was run on the TCR CDR3. TCRdb used MiXCR to reprocess the multiplex PCR reads, holding one entry per CDR3 protein. The sample lists approximately 570,000 distinct CDR3 sequences, just under 20% occurring once. The sequencing sample was made of blood. The receptor set was obtained from a man aged 35 to 55 with Graves' ophthalmopathy.

This clonotype was detected ten times or more. The chain couples TRBV7-9 to TRBJ2-3; the match to TRBD2 covers 7 bases. This CDR3 has 15 residues. Germline trimming cut 5 bases from V and 2 bases from J; bases unmatched to any gene: 7. The germline V gene has CDR1 SEHNR and CDR2 FQNEAQ (reference sequence). The CDR3 DNA follows: TGTGCCAGCAGCCTTCGTAGACTAGCCACAGATACGCAGTATTTT. It translates to CASSLRRLATDTQYF.

This clonotype was counted ten times or more. The chain links TRBV6-2 or TRBV6-3 to TRBJ2-1; 16 nucleotides align to TRBD2. V was pared by 5 bases and J by 6 bases, with 13 bases of the junction left unmatched. Germline assignment: CDR1 MNHEY and CDR2 SVGEGT. This CDR3 has 19 amino acids. The CDR3 loop reads CASSGGTSGRANLGNEQFF. CDR3 DNA: TGTGCCAGCAGTGGGGGGACTAGCGGGAGGGCCAACTTAGGCAATGAGCAGTTCTTC.

Of note for this clonotype: A much larger clonotype is one base distant, so this may be a read error. V gene TRBV3-1 combines with J gene TRBJ2-1; the match to TRBD2 covers 10 bases. The CDR3 length is 17 residues. Unmatched junction bases numbered 13, after V lost 4 bases and J lost 7 bases. CDR1 and CDR2 (germline): LGHDT, YNNKEL (reference sequence). The CDR3 region is CASSPQREGPRWNEQFF. Here the CDR3 DNA reads TGTGCCAGCAGCCCACAGCGGGAGGGCCCTCGATGGAATGAGCAGTTCTTC.

The chain carries TRBV30 and TRBJ1-6; no definite D call. Trimming took off 8 bases at V and 2 bases at J, with 10 bases between the two ends. Germline values: CDR1 GTSNPN, CDR2 SVGIG (reference sequence). The CDR3 consists of 13 residues. The CDR3: CAGGEAYNSPLHF. The CDR3 region has the DNA TGTGCCGGTGGGGAGGCCTATAATTCACCCCTCCACTTT.

Concerning this clonotype: One base away lies a much larger clone, so this may be a sequencing read error. The V and J genes are TRBV9 and TRBJ2-1; 7 bases are a match to TRBD1. The CDR3 consists of 15 residues. Losses at the gene ends were 2 bases for V and 0 bases for J; bases not matched to a gene: 2. Germline CDR1 SGDLS, CDR2 YYNGEE. CDR3 sequence reads: CASSVGTDSYNEQFF. The CDR3 nucleotides are TGTGCCAGCAGCGTTGGGACAGACTCCTACAATGAGCAGTTCTTC. Complete variable domain (other parts from reference TRBV9 and TRBJ2-1): DSGVTQTPKHLITATGQRVTLRCSPRSGDLSVYWYQQSLDQGLQFLIQYYNGEERAKGNILERFSAQQFPDLHSELNLSSLELGDSALYFCASSVGTDSYNEQFFGPGTRLTVL.

This clonotype was recorded at least ten times. J is TRBJ2-5 and V is TRBV11-2, with a weak D call TRBD2 (6 bases). The V gene's germline CDR1 is SGHAT and CDR2 FQNNGV. The CDR3 runs 15 residues. Trimming stripped 0 bases from V and 4 bases from J, with 12 bases between. The CDR3 DNA follows: TGTGCCAGCAGCTTAGAGTGGCAGGGAGGAGAGACCCAGTACTTC. Translating gives CASSLEWQGGETQYF.

The chain couples TRBV7-8 to TRBJ1-2; D not resolved. V lost 1 base to trimming and J lost 4 bases, with 10 bases between them. This CDR3 comprises 14 residues. Germline lookup yields CDR1 SGHVS and CDR2 FQNEAQ. The DNA of the CDR3 is TGTGCCAGCAGCTTAGAGCTGGGAGGCTATGGCTACACCTTC. Translating it yields CASSLELGGYGYTF.

This clonotype occurred a few times. The rearrangement uses TRBV18 and TRBJ1-1, with 7 bases matching TRBD1. This CDR3 region has 15 residues. J lost 3 bases, V lost 1 base, and 5 bases had no gene match. Per the germline V gene, CDR1 is KGHSH and CDR2 is LQKENI. The CDR3 DNA sequence: TGTGCCAGCTCACCACGGGAGGGGGCGGACACTGAAGCTTTCTTT. Its translation: CASSPREGADTEAFF.

The chain carries TRBV6-1 and TRBJ2-5; the match to TRBD2 covers 8 bases. The V and J ends lost 8 bases and 7 bases, in that order; junction bases with no gene match: 15. The CDR3 covers 15 residues. Germline V gene lookup returns CDR1 MNHNS and CDR2 SASEGT. This chain's CDR3 is CASLTLNSGAGTQYF. The CDR3 DNA reads as TGTGCCAGCCTCACACTCAATAGCGGGGCGGGGACCCAGTACTTC.

The rearrangement links TRBV9 to TRBJ2-7; 7 bases map to TRBD2. The CDR3 consists of 17 residues. V dropped 0 bases and J dropped 2; count of bases not matched to a gene: 11. Germline values: CDR1 SGDLS, CDR2 YYNGEE. CDR3 nucleotides: TGTGCCAGCAGCGTAGATGCGGGGAGTGCGGGGGCCTACGAGCAGTACTTC. Its translation is CASSVDAGSAGAYEQYF.

As regards this clonotype: One end of the junction is discordant with germline, which a read error may explain. This chain connects TRBV7-2 to TRBJ1-3, with 9 positions matching TRBD1. Germline V lookup: CDR1 SGHTA, CDR2 FQGNSA. The CDR3 has 17 amino acids. The CDR3: CASRLALQGASGNTIYF. DNA for the CDR3: TGTGCCAGCAGATTAGCTCTACAGGGGGCATCTGGAAACACCATATATTTT.

Only a few counts were recorded for this clonotype. This chain links TRBV6-1 with TRBJ1-1; D possibly corresponds to TRBD1 (6 bases). This CDR3 contains 16 residues. Germline CDR1 MNHNS, CDR2 SASEGT. The germline V and J ends were trimmed by 2 bases and 1 base, with 14 bases remaining between them. Written as DNA, the CDR3 is TGTGCCAGCAGTGAACAGGGGTTCGGTGGGAACACTGAAGCTTTCTTT. Translating gives CASSEQGFGGNTEAFF.

The J gene is TRBJ2-1, the V gene TRBV5-1; no firm D call. V dropped 6 bases and J dropped 3 bases, with 7 bases sitting between them. Germline V CDR1 and CDR2: SGHRS, YFSETQ. The CDR3 totals 12 residues. CDR3 nucleotide sequence: TGCGCCAGCAAAGACAACTACAATGAGCAGTTCTTC. Residues: CASKDNYNEQFF. Based on the CDR3 plus reference TRBV5-1 and TRBJ2-1, the full variable domain is KAGVTQTPRYLIKTRGQQVTLSCSPISGHRSVSWYQQTPGQGLQFLFEYFSETQRNKGNFPGRFSGRQFSNSRSEMNVSTLELGDSALYLCASKDNYNEQFFGPGTRLTVL.

The rearrangement joins TRBV24-1 to TRBJ2-2, with D hard to call. Per the germline V gene, CDR1 is KGHDR and CDR2 is SFDVKD. CDR3 size: 14 residues. The V end lost 2 bases, the J end lost 1 base, and 4 bases lay between the germline ends. The CDR3 sequence: CATSDYKNTGELFF. The CDR3 coding sequence is TGTGCCACCAGTGATTACAAGAACACCGGGGAGCTGTTTTTT.

The chain links TRBV20-1 to TRBJ2-7; D unclear. The CDR3 is 14 amino acids. Trimming stripped 0 bases from V and 2 bases from J, with 11 bases between. Looked up from germline, CDR1 is DFQATT and CDR2 is SNEGSKA (reference sequence). The CDR3 region is CSARDPARPYEQYF. The CDR3, as DNA: TGCAGTGCTAGAGATCCGGCCCGACCCTACGAGCAGTACTTC.

This clonotype was seen only a few times. This chain links TRBV7-2 with TRBJ2-2; D is possibly TRBD2 (5 bases). The germline CDR1 and CDR2 sequences are SGHTA and FQGNSA. V lost 5 bases and J 4 bases, leaving 17 bases between the germline ends. The CDR3 runs 16 residues. The CDR3 protein is CASSIEPGRSTGELFF. The DNA for the CDR3 is TGTGCCAGCAGCATTGAGCCGGGAAGAAGCACCGGGGAGCTGTTTTTT.

This clonotype showed up just a few times. V usage is TRBV19 and J usage is TRBJ1-5, with D possibly matching TRBD1 (5 bases). The CDR3 runs 18 residues. Germline-derived CDR1 and CDR2 are LNHDA and SQIVND (reference sequence). The V end was cut by 8 bases, the J end by 0 bases, with 23 bases between. Here the CDR3 DNA reads TGTGCCAGTCGATTCCGTGGGGCCTCCGAGGGTAGCAATCAGCCCCAGCATTTT. It translates to CASRFRGASEGSNQPQHF.

This clonotype was recorded many times. This chain connects TRBV28 to TRBJ2-1; 8 bases are shared with TRBD2. Germline V CDR1 and CDR2: MDHEN, SYDVKM. Losses at the gene ends were 4 bases for V and 5 bases for J; bases not matched to a gene: 16. The CDR3 covers 18 residues. CDR3 bases: TGTGCCAGCAGTTCCTCTGGGACTAGTTTCATTTCCGACAATGAGCAGTTCTTC. This translates into CASSSSGTSFISDNEQFF.

The CDR3 coding sequence is TGTGCCAGCAGCGCGGGAGGAAACACCATATATTTT. It codes for CASSAGGNTIYF. The V call is TRBV7-3, the J call TRBJ1-3, with D unclear. V lost 5 bases and J lost 4, with 6 bases in between. Per the germline V gene, CDR1 is SGHTA and CDR2 is FQGTGA. The CDR3 consists of 12 residues.

This clonotype was picked up one time. CDR3 in DNA: TGCAGCGTCAGCGGGAGGGACAATGAGCAGTTCTTC. Translated: CSVSGRDNEQFF. The chain uses TRBV29-1 and TRBJ2-1; TRBD2 matches 10 bases. Trimming at V came to 6 bases and at J to 5 bases, leaving 1 base not matched to a gene. CDR1 SQVTM and CDR2 ANQGSEA come from the germline V gene. The CDR3 covers 12 residues.

The chain links TRBV19 to TRBJ2-7, with TRBD1 matching over 9 bases. Germline V gene sequence: CDR1 LNHDA, CDR2 SQIVND (reference sequence). The CDR3 is 15 residues long. V lost 6 bases to trimming and J lost 3 bases; unmatched junction nucleotides: 9. CDR3: CASRDRGRPNYEQYF. CDR3 nucleotide sequence: TGTGCCAGTAGGGACAGGGGCCGACCTAACTACGAGCAGTACTTC.

This clonotype was counted between two and nine times. Relative to the germline gene, one junction end is altered; a read error may explain this. The chain couples TRBV20-1 to TRBJ2-7; TRBD2 agrees at 12 bases. Germline-derived CDR1 and CDR2 are DFQATT and SNEGSKA (reference sequence). The CDR3 sequence is 13 residues long. CDR3 loop: CSAWTSGTYEHYF. For the CDR3, the DNA is TGCAGTGCGTGGACTAGCGGGACCTACGAGCATTACTTC.

Remarks on this clonotype: One junction end does not reproduce the germline sequence, and a read error may be involved. This chain connects TRBV10-3 to TRBJ2-5; the match to TRBD2 covers 8 bases. Germline lookup yields CDR1 ENHRY and CDR2 SYGVKD. The CDR3 consists of 14 residues. CDR3 in amino acids: CASSLAGGASPQYF. The DNA of the CDR3 is TGTGCCAGCAGTTTGGCCGGGGGGGCCAGCCCCCAGTACTTC.

This clonotype has only one observation. The chain has TRBV30 and TRBJ1-2; perhaps TRBD1 as D (5 bases). The CDR3 runs 14 residues. The germline V and J ends were trimmed by 5 bases and 8 bases, with 21 bases remaining between them. Germline CDR1 is GTSNPN and CDR2 is SVGIG (reference sequence). CDR3 sequence reads: CAWATGEGSRGYTF. The CDR3 nucleotides are TGTGCCTGGGCCACGGGGGAGGGGTCAAGGGGCTACACCTTC.

This clonotype has at least ten counts. The rearrangement uses TRBV7-2 and TRBJ2-1; TRBD2 matches 12 bases. The CDR3 totals 17 residues. CDR1 and CDR2 from the germline V gene are SGHTA and FQGNSA. V shed 3 bases and J 5 bases; nucleotides not matched to a gene: 8. In DNA form, the CDR3 reads TGTGCCAGCAGCTTGACTAGCGGGGGCACCAAGAACAATGAGCAGTTCTTC. Translated, it gives CASSLTSGGTKNNEQFF.

V and J are TRBV4-2 and TRBJ2-1; D may be TRBD1 (7 bases). The CDR3 runs 17 residues. Deletions cut 1 base from V and 4 bases from J, with 17 bases between. Germline V gives CDR1 LGHNA, CDR2 YNFKEQ. The CDR3 bases are TGTGCCAGCAGCCAAGCGGGGGACAGCGGGTTGTACAATGAGCAGTTCTTC. Translation gives CASSQAGDSGLYNEQFF.

This clonotype was seen a single time. This chain joins TRBV2 and TRBJ2-7, with 7 bases matching TRBD1. With V trimmed by 3 bases and J by 4 bases, 9 bases remained unmatched. CDR1 and CDR2 from the germline V gene are SNHLY and FYNNEI. The CDR3 loop spans 15 amino acids. Written as DNA, the CDR3 is TGTGCCAGCAGTGACACAGGGGATGTCGCTTACGAGCAGTACTTC. This gives the protein CASSDTGDVAYEQYF. Supplemented by reference TRBV2 and TRBJ2-7, the full variable domain reads EPEVTQTPSHQVTQMGQEVILRCVPISNHLYFYWYRQILGQKVEFLVSFYNNEISEKSEIFDDQFSVERPDGSNFTLKIRSTKLEDSAMYFCASSDTGDVAYEQYFGPGTRLTVT.

The count of this clonotype is one. V and J are TRBV6-6 and TRBJ2-3; D might be TRBD2 (6 bases). CDR3 size: 14 residues. V shed 0 bases and J shed 7 bases, with 11 bases lying between them. Germline V gives CDR1 MNHNY, CDR2 SVGAGI (reference sequence). As DNA, the CDR3 is TGTGCCAGCAGTTACTCGGACGGGAGAAATACGCAGTATTTT. This gives the protein CASSYSDGRNTQYF.

The V gene is TRBV5-6, the J gene TRBJ2-1, with 7 bases matching TRBD2. V trimming: 6 bases; J trimming: 5 bases; junction bases outside the gene matches: 5. The CDR3 sequence is 13 residues long. Germline assignment: CDR1 SGHDT and CDR2 YYEEEE. Here the CDR3 reads CASMAGADNEQFF. The CDR3 DNA reads as TGTGCCAGCATGGCGGGAGCCGACAATGAGCAGTTCTTC.

V gene TRBV7-9 combines with J gene TRBJ2-2, with 7 bases identical to TRBD1. The CDR3 is 15 amino acids. CDR1 and CDR2 (germline): SEHNR, FQNEAQ (reference sequence). V dropped 4 bases and J dropped 1; count of bases not matched to a gene: 3. The chain's CDR3 is CASSSWTGNTGELFF. CDR3 coding DNA: TGTGCCAGCAGCTCCTGGACAGGGAACACCGGGGAGCTGTTTTTT.